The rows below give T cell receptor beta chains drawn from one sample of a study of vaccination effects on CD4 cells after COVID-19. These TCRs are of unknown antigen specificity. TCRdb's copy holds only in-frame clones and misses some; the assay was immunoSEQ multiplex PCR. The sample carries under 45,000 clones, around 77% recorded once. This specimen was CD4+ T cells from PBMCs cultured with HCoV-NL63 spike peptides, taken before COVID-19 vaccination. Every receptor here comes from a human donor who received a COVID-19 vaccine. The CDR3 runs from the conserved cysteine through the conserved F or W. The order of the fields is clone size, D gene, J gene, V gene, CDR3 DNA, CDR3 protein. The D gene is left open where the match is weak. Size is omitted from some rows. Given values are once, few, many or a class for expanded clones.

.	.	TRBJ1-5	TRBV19	TGTGCCAGTAGTATACTTAACTCGGGGATACAGCCCCAGCATTTT	CASSILNSGIQPQHF
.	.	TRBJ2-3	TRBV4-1	TGCGCCAGCAGACGAGGGTCCAGCACAGATACGCAGTATTTT	CASRRGSSTDTQYF
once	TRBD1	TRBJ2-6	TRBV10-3	TGTGCCATCAGTCGGGGACAGGGGGCGCGGGGGGCCAACGTCCTGACTTTC	CAISRGQGARGANVLTF
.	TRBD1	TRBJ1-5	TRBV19	TGTGCCAGTAGTTCCGGACAGGGGGGGGATCAGCCCCAGCATTTT	CASSSGQGGDQPQHF
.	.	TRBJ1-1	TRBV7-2	TGTGCCAGCAGCTTCCGTTACGGAGGGAACACTGAAGCTTTCTTT	CASSFRYGGNTEAFF
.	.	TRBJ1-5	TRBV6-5	TGTGCCAGCAGGACGGGACAATCAAGCAATCAGCCCCAGCATTTT	CASRTGQSSNQPQHF
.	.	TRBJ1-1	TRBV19	TGTGCCAGTAGTATTTGGGGAATCGGCACTGAAGCTTTCTTT	CASSIWGIGTEAFF
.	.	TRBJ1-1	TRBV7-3	TGTGCCAGCAGCCCTTATGGGAACACTGAAGCTTTCTTT	CASSPYGNTEAFF
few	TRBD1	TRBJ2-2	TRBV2	TGTGCCGGGGCCCTGACAGGGGGGATGACCGGGGAGCTGTTTTTT	CAGALTGGMTGELFF
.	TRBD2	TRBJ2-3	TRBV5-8	TGTGCCAGTCCTACTAGCGGGGGCGCAGATACGCAGTATTTT	CASPTSGGADTQYF
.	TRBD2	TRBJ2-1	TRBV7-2	TGTGCCAGCAGCCCCGGGGGACTAGCGGGTTACAATGAGCAGTTCTTC	CASSPGGLAGYNEQFF
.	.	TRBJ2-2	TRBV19	TGTGCCAGTAGTATGGCAGGGGTCGCCGGGGAGCTGTTTTTT	CASSMAGVAGELFF
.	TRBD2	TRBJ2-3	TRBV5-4	TGTGCCAGCAGCTTGGTGGGGGAGGGAACAGATACGCAGTATTTT	CASSLVGEGTDTQYF
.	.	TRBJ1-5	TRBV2	TGTGCCAGCAGTTATGGTAGCAATCAGCCCCAGCATTTT	CASSYGSNQPQHF
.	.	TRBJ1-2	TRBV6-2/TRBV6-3	TGTGCCAGCAGTTACCGGGCCAGGTCTATTTCCGGCTACACCTTC	CASSYRARSISGYTF
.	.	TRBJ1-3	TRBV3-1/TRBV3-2	TGTGCCAGCAGCCTAGGTGGAGGAAACACCATATATTTT	CASSLGGGNTIYF
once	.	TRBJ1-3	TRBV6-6	TGTGCCAGCTACAGGGAGGGTGGAAACACCATATATTTT	CASYREGGNTIYF
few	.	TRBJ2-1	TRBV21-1	TGTGCCAGCGCCCCTGAGCACGGGACCGTCAATGAGCAGTTCTTC	CASAPEHGTVNEQFF
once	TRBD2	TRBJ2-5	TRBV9	TGTGCCAGCAGCGTAGCTGGGCTAGCGGGGGGACAAGAGACCCAGTACTTC	CASSVAGLAGGQETQYF
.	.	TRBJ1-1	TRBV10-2	TGCGCCACGGAGCCCTCTTCAAACGCTGAAGCTTTCTTT	CATEPSSNAEAFF
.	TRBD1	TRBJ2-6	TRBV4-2	TGTGCCAGCAGCGACCGACAGGGGGGCGTTGGGGCCAACGTCCTGACTTTC	CASSDRQGGVGANVLTF
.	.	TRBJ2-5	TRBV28	TGTGCCAGCAACAGACAGGCCTCCTGGGAGACCCAGTACTTC	CASNRQASWETQYF
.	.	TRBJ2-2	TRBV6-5	TGTGCCAGCCATACCACAGGGAACCTGTTTTTT	CASHTTGNLFF
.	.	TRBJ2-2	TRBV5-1	TGCGCCAGCAACACCCTAACAGGGCCCGGGGAGCTGTTTTTT	CASNTLTGPGELFF
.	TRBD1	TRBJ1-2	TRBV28	TGTGCCAGCAGAGGAGGGGGCTTAGCTAACTATGGCTACACCTTC	CASRGGGLANYGYTF
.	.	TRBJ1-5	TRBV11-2	TGTGCCAGCAGGCCTGGGACTTTAGGTCCCCCCAAACAGCCCCAGCATTTT	CASRPGTLGPPKQPQHF
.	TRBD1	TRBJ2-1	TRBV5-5	TGTGCCAGCAGCCGGGGACAGACGGATGAGCAGTTCTTC	CASSRGQTDEQFF
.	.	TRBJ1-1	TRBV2	TGTGCCAGCAGTGAGGAGGGCATGAACACTGAAGCTTTCTTT	CASSEEGMNTEAFF
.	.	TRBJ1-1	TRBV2	TGTGCCAGCAGTGAAGCGAGGGGCTCTGAAGCTTTCTTT	CASSEARGSEAFF
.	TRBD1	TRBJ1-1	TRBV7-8	TGTGCCAGCAGCGCCGGACAGGGTGAAACTGAAGCTTTCTTT	CASSAGQGETEAFF
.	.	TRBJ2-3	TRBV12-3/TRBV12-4	TGTGCCAGCAGTTTTCGGGATACGCAGTATTTT	CASSFRDTQYF
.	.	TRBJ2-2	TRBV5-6	TGTGCCAGCGGGCCGGGGTGGACAGCGAACACCGGGGAGCTGTTTTTT	CASGPGWTANTGELFF
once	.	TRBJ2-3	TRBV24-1	TGTGCCACCAGTGAGCCGCAGGGGCGAGGAGAGACAGATACGCAGTATTTT	CATSEPQGRGETDTQYF
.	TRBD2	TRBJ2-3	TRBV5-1	TGCGCCAGCAGCTTGGATGGTAGCGGGGGAACCACAGATACGCAGTATTTT	CASSLDGSGGTTDTQYF
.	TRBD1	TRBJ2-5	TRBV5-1	TGCGCCAGCAGCCACCAGACAGGCCAGGGGGAGGAGACCCAGTACTTC	CASSHQTGQGEETQYF
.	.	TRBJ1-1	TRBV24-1	TGTGCCACCCGGGGCAACTGGGATTCGAACACTGAAGCTTTCTTT	CATRGNWDSNTEAFF
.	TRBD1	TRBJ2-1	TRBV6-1	TGTGCCAGCAGTGATGATGTAGGGGGCAGGGGGCAAAATGAGCAGTTCTTC	CASSDDVGGRGQNEQFF
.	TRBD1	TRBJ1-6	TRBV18	TGTGCCAGCTCACCACGGACAGGGGATAATTCACCCCTCCACTTT	CASSPRTGDNSPLHF
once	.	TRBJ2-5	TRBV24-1	TGTGCCACCAGTGGCGGGGAATGGTACCAAGAGACCCAGTACTTC	CATSGGEWYQETQYF
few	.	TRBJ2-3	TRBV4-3	TGCGCCAGCAGCCCCGGGGGAGTAACAGATACGCAGTATTTT	CASSPGGVTDTQYF
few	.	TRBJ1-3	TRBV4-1	TGCGCCAGCAGCCAAGAGAACAGCCGAAACACCATATATTTT	CASSQENSRNTIYF
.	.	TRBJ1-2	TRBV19	TGTGCCAGTAGACCGACATGGGTACATGGCTACACCTTC	CASRPTWVHGYTF
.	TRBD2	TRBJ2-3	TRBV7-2	TGTGCCAGCAGCTTAGCGCTAATGGCGGGGGGCCGCACAGATACGCAGTATTTT	CASSLALMAGGRTDTQYF
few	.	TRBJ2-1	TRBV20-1	TGCAGTGCTAGAAGGGTAGGCGAGCAGTTCTTC	CSARRVGEQFF
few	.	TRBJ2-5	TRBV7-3	TGTGCCAGCAGCTCGCCGGACCAAGGTCGGGAGACCCAGTACTTC	CASSSPDQGRETQYF